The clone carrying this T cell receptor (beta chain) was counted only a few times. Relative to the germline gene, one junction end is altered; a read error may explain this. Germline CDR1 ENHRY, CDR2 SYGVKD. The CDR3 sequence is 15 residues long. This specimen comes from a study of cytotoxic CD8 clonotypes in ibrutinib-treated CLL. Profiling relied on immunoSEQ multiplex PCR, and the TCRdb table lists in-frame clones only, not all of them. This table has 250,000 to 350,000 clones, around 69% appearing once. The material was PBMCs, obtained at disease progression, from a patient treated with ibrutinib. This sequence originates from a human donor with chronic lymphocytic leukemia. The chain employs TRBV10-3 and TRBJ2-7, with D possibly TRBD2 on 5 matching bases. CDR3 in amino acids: CAITPGLAPSYEQYF. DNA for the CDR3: TGTGCGATCACCCCCGGACTTGCTCCCTCCTACGAGCAGTACTTC.